A selection of T cell receptor beta chains follows, all from one sample in a study of T cell changes during pregnancy in multiple sclerosis. Repertoires were generated with immunoSEQ multiplex PCR, while TCRdb's copy carries only in-frame clones and drops some. This table has under 120,000 clones, approximately 93% appearing once. The source material was peripheral blood, sampled after pregnancy. These receptors all come from a female donor with multiple sclerosis, enrolled in a pregnancy study. Each CDR3 is given with its conserved first and last residue. A D gene is named only where the DNA matches it firmly. Rows may omit the clone size; those that give it use once, few, many or a size class.

.	TRBV13	TRBJ2-1	TRBD2	CASSLTSGTYNEQFF	TGTGCCAGCAGCTTGACTAGCGGTACCTACAATGAGCAGTTCTTC
.	TRBV18	TRBJ2-1	.	CASSPGQTGSEQFF	TGTGCCAGCTCACCCGGACAGACTGGTTCCGAGCAGTTCTTC
.	TRBV2	TRBJ2-5	.	CASSEMGQGETQYF	TGTGCCAGCAGTGAAATGGGCCAGGGAGAGACCCAGTACTTC
once	TRBV15	TRBJ2-1	TRBD2	CATSRGGGARGAGDMHEQFF	TGTGCCACCAGCAGAGGAGGGGGGGCCAGGGGAGCGGGGGACATGCATGAGCAGTTCTTC
once	TRBV13	TRBJ2-1	TRBD1	CASSSSGTGVHMAPNNEQFF	TGTGCCAGCAGCAGCTCCGGGACAGGGGTTCATATGGCTCCAAACAATGAGCAGTTCTTC
.	TRBV6-6	TRBJ2-4	TRBD1	CASSFNRDRGRNIQYF	TGTGCCAGCAGTTTCAACCGGGACAGAGGCCGAAACATTCAGTACTTC
.	TRBV7-2	TRBJ2-1	TRBD2	CASSLVGLADSYNEQFF	TGTGCCAGCAGCTTAGTTGGTCTAGCGGACTCCTACAATGAGCAGTTCTTC
.	TRBV4-1	TRBJ2-7	TRBD1	CASSQTGDGSYEQYF	TGCGCCAGCAGCCAAACAGGGGATGGCTCCTACGAGCAGTACTTC
.	TRBV27	TRBJ2-7	TRBD1	CASTLTGDHYEQYF	TGTGCCAGCACCCTAACAGGGGACCACTACGAGCAGTACTTC
.	TRBV6-6	TRBJ2-1	TRBD2	CASSSTWRGDLNEQFF	TGTGCCAGCAGTTCAACGTGGCGGGGGGATCTCAATGAGCAGTTCTTC
.	TRBV19	TRBJ1-1	.	CASTPKFLNTEAFF	TGTGCCAGTACACCTAAGTTCCTGAACACTGAAGCTTTCTTT
.	TRBV5-8	TRBJ1-6	.	CASSPLKITSSYNSPLHF	TGTGCCAGCAGCCCCTTAAAGATCACGAGCTCCTATAATTCACCCCTCCACTTT
.	TRBV5-1	TRBJ1-1	.	CASSLVLGDPEAFF	TGCGCCAGCAGCTTGGTGCTAGGAGACCCTGAAGCTTTCTTT
.	TRBV7-6	TRBJ2-5	TRBD1	CASSLRQGAISQETQYF	TGTGCCAGCAGCCTGCGACAGGGGGCGATATCCCAAGAGACCCAGTACTTC
.	TRBV4-1	TRBJ1-5	.	CASSLFPYQPQHF	TGCGCCAGCAGCCTGTTCCCATATCAGCCCCAGCATTTT
.	TRBV9	TRBJ1-4	.	CASSVGGGSGEKLFF	TGTGCCAGCAGCGTAGGAGGGGGAAGTGGGGAAAAACTGTTTTTT
few	TRBV18	TRBJ2-7	.	CASSPTGSYEQYF	TGTGCCAGCTCACCGACTGGCTCCTACGAGCAGTACTTC
.	TRBV6-5	TRBJ2-3	TRBD2	CASSYGLASDTQYF	TGTGCCAGCAGTTACGGACTAGCATCAGATACGCAGTATTTT
.	TRBV5-4	TRBJ2-3	TRBD2	CASSSEAGGSSTDTQYF	TGTGCCAGCAGCTCGGAAGCGGGGGGCTCTAGCACAGATACGCAGTATTTT
.	TRBV7-3	TRBJ1-1	.	CASSPRSNTEAFF	TGTGCCAGCAGCCCCCGGTCGAACACTGAAGCTTTCTTT
.	TRBV4-1	TRBJ2-7	.	CASSQAPDQAGYEQYF	TGCGCCAGCAGCCAGGCCCCCGATCAGGCTGGCTACGAGCAGTACTTC
few	TRBV27	TRBJ1-2	.	CASSPLTELYGYTF	TGTGCCAGCAGTCCCTTGACAGAGCTCTATGGCTACACCTTC
.	TRBV6-5	TRBJ1-1	.	CASSWAANTEAFF	TGTGCCAGCAGTTGGGCAGCGAACACTGAAGCTTTCTTT
.	TRBV15	TRBJ1-4	.	CATSRDQGLADEKLFF	TGTGCCACCAGCAGAGACCAAGGACTCGCGGATGAAAAACTGTTTTTT
.	TRBV7-7	TRBJ2-3	.	CASRPSTASTDTQYF	TGTGCTAGCAGACCCTCGACTGCTAGCACAGATACGCAGTATTTT